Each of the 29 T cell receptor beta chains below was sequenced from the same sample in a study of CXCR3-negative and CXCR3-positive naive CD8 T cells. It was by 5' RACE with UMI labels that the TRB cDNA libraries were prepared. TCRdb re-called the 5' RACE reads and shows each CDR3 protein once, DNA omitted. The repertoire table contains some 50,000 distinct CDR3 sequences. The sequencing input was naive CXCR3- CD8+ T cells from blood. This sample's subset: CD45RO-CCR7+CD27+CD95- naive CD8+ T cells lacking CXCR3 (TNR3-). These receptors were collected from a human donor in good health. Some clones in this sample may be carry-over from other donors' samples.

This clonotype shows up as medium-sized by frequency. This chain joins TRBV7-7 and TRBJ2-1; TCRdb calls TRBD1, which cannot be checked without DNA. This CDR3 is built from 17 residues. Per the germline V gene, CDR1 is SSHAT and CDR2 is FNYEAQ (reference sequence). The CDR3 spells CASSSLPGANSYNEQFF.

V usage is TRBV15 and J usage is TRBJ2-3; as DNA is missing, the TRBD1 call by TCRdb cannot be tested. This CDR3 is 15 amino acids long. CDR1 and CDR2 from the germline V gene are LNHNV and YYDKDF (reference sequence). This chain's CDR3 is CATSREGGAPDTQYF.

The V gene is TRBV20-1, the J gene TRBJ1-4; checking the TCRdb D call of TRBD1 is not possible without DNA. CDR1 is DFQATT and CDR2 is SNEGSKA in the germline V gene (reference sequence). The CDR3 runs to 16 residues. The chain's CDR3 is CSASAAGSPANEKLFF.

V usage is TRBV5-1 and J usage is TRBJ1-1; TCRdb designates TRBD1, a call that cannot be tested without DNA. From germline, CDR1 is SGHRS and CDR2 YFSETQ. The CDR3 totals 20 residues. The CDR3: CASSLVAGASLFSPVTEAFF.

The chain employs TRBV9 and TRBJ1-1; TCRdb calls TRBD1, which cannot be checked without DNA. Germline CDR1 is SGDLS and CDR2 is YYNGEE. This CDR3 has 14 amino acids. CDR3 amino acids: CASSHRGLGTEAFF.

This CDR3 is CASSGDIAPEAFF. V and J are TRBV5-1 and TRBJ1-1; without DNA, the TCRdb call of TRBD1 cannot be checked. CDR1 is SGHRS, CDR2 YFSETQ, per germline. This CDR3 contains 13 residues. Drawing the rest from reference TRBV5-1 and TRBJ1-1, the complete variable domain is KAGVTQTPRYLIKTRGQQVTLSCSPISGHRSVSWYQQTPGQGLQFLFEYFSETQRNKGNFPGRFSGRQFSNSRSEMNVSTLELGDSALYLCASSGDIAPEAFFGQGTRLTVV.

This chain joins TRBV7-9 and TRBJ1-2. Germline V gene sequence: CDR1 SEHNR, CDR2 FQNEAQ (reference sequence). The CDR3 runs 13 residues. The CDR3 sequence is CASSLLSNYGYTF. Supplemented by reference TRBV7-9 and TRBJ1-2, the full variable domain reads DTGVSQNPRHKITKRGQNVTFRCDPISEHNRLYWYRQTLGQGPEFLTYFQNEAQLEKSRLLSDRFSAERPKGSFSTLEIQRTEQGDSAMYLCASSLLSNYGYTFGSGTRLTVV.

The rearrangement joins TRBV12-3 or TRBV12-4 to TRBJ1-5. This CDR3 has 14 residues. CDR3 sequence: CASSPTRTDQPQHF.

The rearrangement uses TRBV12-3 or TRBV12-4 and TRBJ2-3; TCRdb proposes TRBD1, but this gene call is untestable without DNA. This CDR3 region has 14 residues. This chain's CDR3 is CASRNAGPADTQYF.

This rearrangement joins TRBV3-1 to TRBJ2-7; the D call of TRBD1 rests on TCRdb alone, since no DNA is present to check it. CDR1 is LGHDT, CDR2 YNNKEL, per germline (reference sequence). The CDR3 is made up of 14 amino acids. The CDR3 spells CASSVPGGGYEQYF.

CDR3 protein: CASGLYVNNEQFF. The chain combines TRBV6-5 with TRBJ2-1; TCRdb returns TRBD2, unconfirmable since there is no DNA. Germline CDR1 and CDR2: MNHEY and SVGAGI. CDR3 length: 13 amino acids.

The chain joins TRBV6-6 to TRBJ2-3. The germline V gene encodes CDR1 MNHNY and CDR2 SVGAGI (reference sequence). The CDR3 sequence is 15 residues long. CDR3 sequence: CASSYSGANTDTQYF.

The CDR3 region is CASSQVVNTQYF. The chain links TRBV14 to TRBJ2-3. This CDR3 contains 12 residues. The germline gives CDR1 SGHDN, CDR2 FVKESK.

The CDR3 region is CSVDEGAGYGYTF. V and J are TRBV29-1 and TRBJ1-2; lacking DNA, the TRBD1 call made by TCRdb goes unchecked. This CDR3 contains 13 residues. CDR1 and CDR2 (germline): SQVTM, ANQGSEA.

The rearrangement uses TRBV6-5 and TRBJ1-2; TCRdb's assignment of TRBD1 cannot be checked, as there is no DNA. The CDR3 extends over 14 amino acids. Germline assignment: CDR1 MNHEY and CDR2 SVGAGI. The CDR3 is CASSPRTGGDGYTF.

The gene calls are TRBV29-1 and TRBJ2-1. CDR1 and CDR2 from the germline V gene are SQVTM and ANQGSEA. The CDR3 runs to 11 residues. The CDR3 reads CSGDINDEQFF.

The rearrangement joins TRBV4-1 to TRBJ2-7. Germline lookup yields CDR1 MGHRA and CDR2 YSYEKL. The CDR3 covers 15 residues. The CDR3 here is CASSQTLAITYEQYF.

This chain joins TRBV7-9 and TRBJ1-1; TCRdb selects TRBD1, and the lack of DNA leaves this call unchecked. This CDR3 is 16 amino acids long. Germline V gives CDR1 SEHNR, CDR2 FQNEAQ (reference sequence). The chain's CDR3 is CASSLATGTGRTEAFF.

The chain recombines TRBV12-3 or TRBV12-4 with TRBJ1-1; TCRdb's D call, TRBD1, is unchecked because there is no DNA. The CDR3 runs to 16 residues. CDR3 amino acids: CASSFPSQGLNTEAFF.

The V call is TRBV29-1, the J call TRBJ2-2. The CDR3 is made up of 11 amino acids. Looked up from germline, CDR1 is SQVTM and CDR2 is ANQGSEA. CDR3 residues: CSVFDTGELFF.

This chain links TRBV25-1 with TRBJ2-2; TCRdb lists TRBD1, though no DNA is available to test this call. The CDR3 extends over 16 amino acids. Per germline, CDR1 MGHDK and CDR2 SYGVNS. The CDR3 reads CASSDWDRGITGELFF. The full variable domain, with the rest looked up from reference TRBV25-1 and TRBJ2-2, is EADIYQTPRYLVIGTGKKITLECSQTMGHDKMYWYQQDPGMELHLIHYSYGVNSTEKGDLSSESTVSRIRTEHFPLTLESARPSHTSQYLCASSDWDRGITGELFFGEGSRLTVL.

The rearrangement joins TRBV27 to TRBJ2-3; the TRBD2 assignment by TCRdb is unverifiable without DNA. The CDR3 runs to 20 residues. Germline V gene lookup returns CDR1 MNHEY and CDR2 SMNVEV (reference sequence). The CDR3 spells CASSHMTSGSLILRADTQYF.

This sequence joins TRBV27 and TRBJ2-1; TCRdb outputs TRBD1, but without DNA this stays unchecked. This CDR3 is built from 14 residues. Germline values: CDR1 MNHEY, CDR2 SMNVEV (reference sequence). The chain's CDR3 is CASSLTGNMNEQFF.

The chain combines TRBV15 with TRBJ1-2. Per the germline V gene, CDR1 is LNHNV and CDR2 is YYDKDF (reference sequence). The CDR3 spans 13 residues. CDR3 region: CATSPGPDYGYTF. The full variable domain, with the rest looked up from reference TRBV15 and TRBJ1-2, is DAMVIQNPRYQVTQFGKPVTLSCSQTLNHNVMYWYQQKSSQAPKLLFHYYDKDFNNEADTPDNFQSRRPNTSFCFLDIRSPGLGDTAMYLCATSPGPDYGYTFGSGTRLTVV.

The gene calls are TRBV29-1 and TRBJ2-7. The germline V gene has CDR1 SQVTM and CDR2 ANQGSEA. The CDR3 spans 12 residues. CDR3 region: CSVAGNSYEQYF.

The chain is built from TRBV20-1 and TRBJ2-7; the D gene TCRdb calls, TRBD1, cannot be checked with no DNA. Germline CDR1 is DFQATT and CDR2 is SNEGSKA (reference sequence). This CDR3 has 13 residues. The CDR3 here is CSARPGQVYEQYF.

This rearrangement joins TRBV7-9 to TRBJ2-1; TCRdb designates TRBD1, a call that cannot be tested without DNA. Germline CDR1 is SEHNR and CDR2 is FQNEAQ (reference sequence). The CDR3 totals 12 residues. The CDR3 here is CASRGQYNEQFF.

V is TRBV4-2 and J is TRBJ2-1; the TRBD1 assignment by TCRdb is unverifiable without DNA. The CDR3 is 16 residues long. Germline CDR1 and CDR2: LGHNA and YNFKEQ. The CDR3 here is CASSPKGDRGKNEQFF.

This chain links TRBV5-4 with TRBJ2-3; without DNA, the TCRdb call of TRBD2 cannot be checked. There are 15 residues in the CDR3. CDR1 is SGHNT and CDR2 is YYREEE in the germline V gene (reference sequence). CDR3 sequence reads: CASSLGLAGTDTQYF.